The 30 T cell receptor beta chains in this list originate from one sample, sequenced in a study of CD8 T cells in Susac syndrome (dated by TCRdb to between 2018 and 2021). The library was prepared using the immunoSEQ multiplex PCR assay. RNA was extracted using the RNeasy kit, and roughly 0.5 to 1 ug of the RNA was reverse transcribed with random hexamers. Using fastp trimming at Q25 and MiXCR clonotype assembly, TCRdb reanalyzed the public sequencing data and kept in-frame beta chains. Rows are unified per CDR3 protein, each entry keeping the most common DNA and genes. The sample data list around 130,000 distinct CDR3 sequences, and about 90% of these were observed just once. Jointly, the top ten make up around 0.24% of the sample. Sequenced material: CD8+ T cells from PBMCs. These receptors were collected from a human donor with multiple sclerosis.

The chain links TRBV3-1 to TRBJ1-5; TRBD1 might be the D (5 bases). The CDR3 runs 13 residues. With 4 bases removed from V and 6 bases from J, the gap between germline ends came to 10 bases. Germline values: CDR1 LGHDT, CDR2 YNNKEL (reference sequence). DNA of the CDR3: TGTGCCAGCAGCCCCCCGGGGGGTCAGCCCCAGCATTTT. Encoded protein: CASSPPGGQPQHF.

This chain joins TRBV25-1 and TRBJ1-4; no definite D call. The germline gives CDR1 MGHDK, CDR2 SYGVNS. The V and J ends lost 5 bases and 10 bases respectively, with 11 bases between them. This CDR3 region has 12 residues. In DNA form, the CDR3 reads TGTGCCAGCAGTTCGACTGGCAGAAAACTGTTTTTT. As protein: CASSSTGRKLFF. Based on the CDR3 plus reference TRBV25-1 and TRBJ1-4, the full variable domain is EADIYQTPRYLVIGTGKKITLECSQTMGHDKMYWYQQDPGMELHLIHYSYGVNSTEKGDLSSESTVSRIRTEHFPLTLESARPSHTSQYLCASSSTGRKLFFGSGTQLSVL.

The CDR3 sequence is CASSMFGRSSYNEQFF. The CDR3, as DNA: TGTGCCAGTAGTATGTTCGGGCGGAGCTCCTACAATGAGCAGTTCTTC. The chain combines TRBV19 with TRBJ2-1, with D unclear. The CDR3 runs to 16 residues. Trimming left V 3 bases short and J 0 bases short, with 12 bases between. The germline CDR1 and CDR2 sequences are LNHDA and SQIVND (reference sequence).

The count of this clonotype is one. The rearrangement joins TRBV4-1 to TRBJ2-5; D remains unclear. Trimming took 2 bases from V and 2 from J, leaving 9 bases between them. The CDR3 is made up of 14 amino acids. Germline V gene lookup returns CDR1 MGHRA and CDR2 YSYEKL. This chain's CDR3 is CASSQSVGQETQYF. The DNA of the CDR3 is TGCGCCAGCAGCCAATCTGTGGGACAAGAGACCCAGTACTTC.

This chain uses TRBV19 with TRBJ1-1; 7 bases match TRBD1. The length of the CDR3 is 14 residues. CDR1 is LNHDA, CDR2 SQIVND, per germline (reference sequence). J was trimmed by 0 bases and V by 7 bases; bases with no gene match: 5. The DNA for the CDR3 is TGTGCCAGTACATCGACAGGGATGAACACTGAAGCTTTCTTT. Its protein product is CASTSTGMNTEAFF.

This chain joins TRBV27 and TRBJ1-5; 7 nucleotides line up with TRBD1. The V gene's germline CDR1 is MNHEY and CDR2 SMNVEV (reference sequence). The CDR3 is 14 residues long. Trimming at V came to 6 bases and at J to 3 bases, leaving 5 bases not matched to a gene. CDR3 residues: CASRGGTANQPQHF. The CDR3 nucleotides are TGTGCCAGCAGGGGAGGGACAGCCAATCAGCCCCAGCATTTT.

The V call is TRBV3-1, the J call TRBJ2-7, with D possibly matching TRBD2 (5 bases). V was trimmed by 2 bases and J by 3 bases, leaving 8 bases between them. CDR3 length: 13 amino acids. Germline V gene data show CDR1 as LGHDT and CDR2 as YNNKEL (reference sequence). The CDR3 reads CASSQFRDYEQYF. Here the CDR3 DNA reads TGTGCCAGCAGCCAATTCCGGGACTACGAGCAGTACTTC.

The chain links TRBV30 to TRBJ1-1, with D unresolved. V was shortened by 3 bases and J by 0 bases, with 8 bases between the two germline ends. Germline CDR1 GTSNPN, CDR2 SVGIG (reference sequence). There are 13 residues in the CDR3. CDR3 DNA sequence: TGTGCCTGGAGAAAAGGATTGAACACTGAAGCTTTCTTT. It specifies CAWRKGLNTEAFF.

The V and J genes are TRBV7-9 and TRBJ2-7; D call uncertain. The ends were cut back, 5 bases at V and 6 bases at J, with 14 bases in the middle. The CDR3 length is 13 residues. Germline-derived CDR1 and CDR2 are SEHNR and FQNEAQ (reference sequence). The CDR3 nucleotides read TGTGCCAGCAGCCGCCTGGGTGGCGCCGAGCAGTACTTC. Its protein product is CASSRLGGAEQYF.

The CDR3 region is CASSLATGYNEQFF. The CDR3 DNA sequence: TGTGCCAGCAGCTTAGCGACGGGATACAATGAGCAGTTCTTC. The chain combines TRBV7-9 with TRBJ2-1, with D maybe TRBD2 (5 bases). Trimming left V 0 bases short and J 4 bases short, with 7 bases between. The CDR3 length is 14 residues. In germline, CDR1 is SEHNR, CDR2 FQNEAQ (reference sequence). The entire variable domain, with the rest obtained from reference TRBV7-9 and TRBJ2-1, is as follows: DTGVSQNPRHKITKRGQNVTFRCDPISEHNRLYWYRQTLGQGPEFLTYFQNEAQLEKSRLLSDRFSAERPKGSFSTLEIQRTEQGDSAMYLCASSLATGYNEQFFGPGTRLTVL.

This sequence joins TRBV3-1 and TRBJ2-3, with a tentative D call TRBD2 (7 bases). Germline assignment: CDR1 LGHDT and CDR2 YNNKEL (reference sequence). The ends were cut back, 4 bases at V and 2 bases at J, with 13 bases in the middle. The CDR3 spans 15 residues. The CDR3 sequence is CASSLVAGATDTQYF. The CDR3 DNA is TGTGCCAGCAGCCTGGTGGCGGGGGCCACAGATACGCAGTATTTT.

J is TRBJ2-2 and V is TRBV20-1; 7 nucleotides match TRBD1. V lost 6 bases to trimming and J lost 4 bases; unmatched junction nucleotides: 14. This CDR3 is 16 amino acids long. Germline V gives CDR1 DFQATT, CDR2 SNEGSKA (reference sequence). The CDR3 sequence is CSALTGQASSTGELFF. CDR3 sequence (DNA): TGCAGTGCCTTAACCGGACAGGCGTCGAGCACCGGGGAGCTGTTTTTT.

This clonotype was counted only a few times. This sequence joins TRBV29-1 and TRBJ2-2; D is unresolved. CDR1 is SQVTM, CDR2 ANQGSEA, per germline. The CDR3 has 13 amino acids. With 5 bases removed from V and 1 base from J, the gap between germline ends came to 8 bases. The CDR3 sequence: CSVLQQNTGELFF. Written as DNA, the CDR3 is TGCAGCGTTTTACAACAGAACACCGGGGAGCTGTTTTTT.

V usage is TRBV15 and J usage is TRBJ1-2; D is unresolved. Germline V gene sequence: CDR1 LNHNV, CDR2 YYDKDF (reference sequence). The CDR3 runs 13 residues. V was cut by 3 bases and J by 4 bases, with 9 bases left in between. CDR3 protein: CATSSLGSYGYTF. The CDR3 DNA sequence: TGTGCCACCAGCAGCCTAGGGAGCTATGGCTACACCTTC.

V usage is TRBV29-1 and J usage is TRBJ1-2; D gene uncertain. The germline V gene encodes CDR1 SQVTM and CDR2 ANQGSEA. CDR3 size: 11 residues. The ends were cut back, 4 bases at V and 5 bases at J, with 8 bases in the middle. CDR3: CSVGWEYGYTF. The CDR3 nucleotides are TGCAGCGTTGGATGGGAGTATGGCTACACCTTC.

The chain couples TRBV30 to TRBJ1-5, with D unclear. The V gene's germline CDR1 is GTSNPN and CDR2 SVGIG (reference sequence). The CDR3 is made up of 14 amino acids. V was cut by 5 bases and J by 0 bases, with 11 bases left in between. CDR3 coding DNA: TGTGCCTGGTTTCAGATGGATAGCAATCAGCCCCAGCATTTT. Protein: CAWFQMDSNQPQHF.

Here the CDR3 reads CASGEDQPQHF. The CDR3 nucleotides read TGTGCCAGCGGGGAGGATCAGCCCCAGCATTTT. This rearrangement joins TRBV25-1 to TRBJ1-5, with no clear D. Germline V gene lookup returns CDR1 MGHDK and CDR2 SYGVNS. The CDR3 has 11 residues. Trimming removed 8 bases at V and 5 bases at J, with 7 bases between. The full variable domain, rest sourced from reference TRBV25-1 and TRBJ1-5, is EADIYQTPRYLVIGTGKKITLECSQTMGHDKMYWYQQDPGMELHLIHYSYGVNSTEKGDLSSESTVSRIRTEHFPLTLESARPSHTSQYLCASGEDQPQHFGDGTRLSIL.

This sequence joins TRBV4-3 and TRBJ2-1; no clear D gene. Germline CDR1 is LGHNA and CDR2 is YSLEER. There are 17 residues in the CDR3. V shed 0 bases and J shed 0 bases, with 12 bases lying between them. This CDR3 reads CASSQDKVLGSYNEQFF. The CDR3 DNA follows: TGCGCCAGCAGCCAAGATAAGGTTTTAGGCTCCTACAATGAGCAGTTCTTC.

The rearrangement links TRBV19 to TRBJ2-3; 8 bases are shared with TRBD2. Losses at the gene ends were 4 bases for V and 3 bases for J; bases not matched to a gene: 0. Germline V gene lookup returns CDR1 LNHDA and CDR2 SQIVND (reference sequence). The CDR3 covers 13 residues. The CDR3 sequence is CASSSGRTDTQYF. The CDR3 DNA reads TGTGCCAGTAGTAGCGGGAGGACAGATACGCAGTATTTT.

This clonotype appeared a single time. The J gene is TRBJ2-1, the V gene TRBV30; the match to TRBD2 covers 13 bases. CDR1 and CDR2 (germline): GTSNPN, SVGIG (reference sequence). The CDR3 is 17 residues long. The J segment lost 2 bases and the V segment lost 1 base, leaving 5 bases of the junction unmatched. The CDR3 DNA is TGTGCCTGGAGTGAGGCACTAGCGGGAGGGCCCTACAATGAGCAGTTCTTC. Protein sequence: CAWSEALAGGPYNEQFF.

The chain couples TRBV28 to TRBJ2-7; possible D gene TRBD1, 5 bases. The CDR3 has 14 amino acids. Trimming took 7 bases from V and 3 from J, leaving 16 bases between them. The germline V gene has CDR1 MDHEN and CDR2 SYDVKM. The CDR3: CASNGVRGSYEQYF. The CDR3 DNA is TGTGCCAGCAATGGGGTAAGGGGCAGCTACGAGCAGTACTTC.

V and J are TRBV30 and TRBJ1-2; D unclear. CDR1 and CDR2 from the germline V gene are GTSNPN and SVGIG (reference sequence). The CDR3 contains 12 residues. V was shortened by 4 bases and J by 3 bases, with 9 bases between the two germline ends. In nucleotides, the CDR3 is TGTGCCTGGAAGTGGATTGACTATGGCTACACCTTC. Translated, it gives CAWKWIDYGYTF.

CDR3 DNA sequence: TGTGCCACCAGTGATCCCCCGGCCAGCAAAGAGACCCAGTACTTC. Amino acid sequence: CATSDPPASKETQYF. V gene TRBV24-1 combines with J gene TRBJ2-5; D is unclear. Trimming took 3 bases from V and 3 from J, leaving 13 bases between them. CDR1 is KGHDR and CDR2 is SFDVKD in the germline V gene. This CDR3 spans 15 amino acids.

The chain couples TRBV7-6 to TRBJ2-2; D is undetermined. Deletions cut 7 bases from V and 6 bases from J, with 6 bases between. This CDR3 is built from 11 residues. Germline lookup yields CDR1 SGHVS and CDR2 FNYEAQ. The CDR3 region has the DNA TGTGCCAGCAATGCCGCCGGGGAGCTGTTTTTT. It encodes CASNAAGELFF.

This clonotype was seen only once. This rearrangement joins TRBV27 to TRBJ2-5; no clear D. Germline V gene sequence: CDR1 MNHEY, CDR2 SMNVEV (reference sequence). V dropped 8 bases and J dropped 8 bases, with 12 bases sitting between them. This CDR3 has 11 amino acids. CDR3 sequence reads: CASGLDPTQYF. For the CDR3, the DNA is TGTGCCAGCGGTCTTGACCCTACCCAGTACTTC.

The CDR3 protein is CAWISGLGEQFF. The CDR3 bases are TGTGCCTGGATTTCGGGGCTGGGGGAGCAGTTCTTC. The V gene is TRBV30, the J gene TRBJ2-1, with D perhaps TRBD1 or TRBD2 (5 bases each). Germline V gene sequence: CDR1 GTSNPN, CDR2 SVGIG (reference sequence). The length of the CDR3 is 12 residues. The V end lost 4 bases, the J end lost 10 bases, and 14 bases lay between the germline ends.

This chain joins TRBV5-1 and TRBJ1-2; TRBD1 is a possible D gene (6 bases). The germline V and J ends were trimmed by 3 bases and 8 bases, with 23 bases remaining between them. The germline V gene encodes CDR1 SGHRS and CDR2 YFSETQ. CDR3 length: 16 residues. The CDR3 loop is CASSSPLQGDRGGYTF. CDR3 sequence (DNA): TGCGCCAGCAGCTCCCCCCTACAGGGAGATCGGGGAGGCTACACCTTC.

V usage is TRBV14 and J usage is TRBJ2-7; D might be TRBD2 (5 bases). Looked up from germline, CDR1 is SGHDN and CDR2 is FVKESK. Trimming shortened V by 3 bases and J by 1 base, and 10 bases separated the two germline ends. The CDR3 sequence is 14 residues long. This CDR3 is CASSHSWESYEQYF. The CDR3 nucleotides are TGTGCCAGCAGCCACTCGTGGGAGTCCTACGAGCAGTACTTC.

This clonotype was seen just once. J is TRBJ1-1 and V is TRBV14; D may be TRBD1 (5 bases). Germline V gene sequence: CDR1 SGHDN, CDR2 FVKESK. The CDR3 totals 14 residues. The V gene lost 5 bases and the J gene lost 0 bases, with 10 bases spanning the gap. Here the CDR3 DNA reads TGTGCCAGCAGCTGGGGCTTCATGAACACTGAAGCTTTCTTT. Translating gives CASSWGFMNTEAFF.

This chain links TRBV5-1 with TRBJ2-5; D is undetermined. The CDR3 runs 11 residues. Germline V gene sequence: CDR1 SGHRS, CDR2 YFSETQ. Trimming took off 4 bases at V and 10 bases at J, with 11 bases between the two ends. The CDR3 DNA reads TGCGCCAGCAGCATGGGCCCCTTCCAGTACTTC. This translates into CASSMGPFQYF.